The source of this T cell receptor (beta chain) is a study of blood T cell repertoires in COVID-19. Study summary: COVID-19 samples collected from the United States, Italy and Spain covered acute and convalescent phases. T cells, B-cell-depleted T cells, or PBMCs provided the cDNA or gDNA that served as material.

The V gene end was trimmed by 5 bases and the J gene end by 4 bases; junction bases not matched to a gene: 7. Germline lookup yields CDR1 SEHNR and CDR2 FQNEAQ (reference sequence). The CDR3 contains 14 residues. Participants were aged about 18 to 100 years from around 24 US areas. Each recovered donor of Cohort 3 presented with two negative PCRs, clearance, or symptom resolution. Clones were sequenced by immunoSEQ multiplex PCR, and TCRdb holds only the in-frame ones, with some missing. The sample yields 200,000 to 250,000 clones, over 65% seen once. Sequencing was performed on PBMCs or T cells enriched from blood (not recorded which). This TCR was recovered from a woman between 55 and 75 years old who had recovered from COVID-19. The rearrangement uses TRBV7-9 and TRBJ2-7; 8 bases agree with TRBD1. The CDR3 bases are TGTGCCAGCAGCCCGGAGGACAGGGAGTACGAGCAGTACTTC. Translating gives CASSPEDREYEQYF.